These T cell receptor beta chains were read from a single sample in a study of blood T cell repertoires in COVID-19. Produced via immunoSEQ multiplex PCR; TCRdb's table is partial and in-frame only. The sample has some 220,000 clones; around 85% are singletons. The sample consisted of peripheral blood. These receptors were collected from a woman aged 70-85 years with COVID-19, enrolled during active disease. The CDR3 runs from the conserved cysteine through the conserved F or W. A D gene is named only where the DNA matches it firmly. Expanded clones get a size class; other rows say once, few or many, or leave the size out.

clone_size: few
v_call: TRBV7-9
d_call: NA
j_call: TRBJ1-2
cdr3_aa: CASTRLSTGNYGYTF
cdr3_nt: TGTGCCAGCACCCGACTCAGTACAGGAAACTATGGCTACACCTTC

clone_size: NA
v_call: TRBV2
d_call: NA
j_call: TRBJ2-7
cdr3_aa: CASSAAGQTYEQYF
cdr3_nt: TGTGCCAGCAGTGCGGCGGGACAGACTTACGAGCAGTACTTC

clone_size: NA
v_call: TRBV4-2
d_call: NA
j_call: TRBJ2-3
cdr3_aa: CASSQEGSVRAPQYF
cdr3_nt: TGTGCCAGCAGCCAAGAAGGGTCCGTGCGGGCCCCGCAGTATTTT

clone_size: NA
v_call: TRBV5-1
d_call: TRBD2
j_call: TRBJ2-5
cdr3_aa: CASSLRLSGGVQETQYF
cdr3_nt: TGCGCCAGCAGCTTGAGGTTGTCGGGGGGAGTGCAAGAGACCCAGTACTTC

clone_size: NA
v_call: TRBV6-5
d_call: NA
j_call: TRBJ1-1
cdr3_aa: CASSSVRDGSTEAFF
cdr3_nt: TGTGCCAGCAGTTCAGTCCGGGATGGGAGCACTGAAGCTTTCTTT

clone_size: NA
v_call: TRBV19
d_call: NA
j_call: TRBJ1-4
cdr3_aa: CASSRRVEGEKLFF
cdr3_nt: TGTGCCAGTAGTAGACGGGTCGAGGGTGAAAAACTGTTTTTT

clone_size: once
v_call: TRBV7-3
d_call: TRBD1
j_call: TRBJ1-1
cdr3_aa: CASSLGQGGYYEAFF
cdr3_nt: TGTGCCAGCAGCTTGGGACAGGGGGGGTACTATGAAGCTTTCTTT

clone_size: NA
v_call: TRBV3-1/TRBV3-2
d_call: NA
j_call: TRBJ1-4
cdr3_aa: CASSPAGSNEKLFF
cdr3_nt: TGTGCCAGCAGTCCGGCCGGGTCTAATGAAAAACTGTTTTTT

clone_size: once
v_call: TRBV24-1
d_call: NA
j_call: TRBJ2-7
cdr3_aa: CATSGVQSSYEQYF
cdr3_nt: TGTGCCACCTCGGGGGTCCAGAGCTCCTACGAGCAGTACTTC

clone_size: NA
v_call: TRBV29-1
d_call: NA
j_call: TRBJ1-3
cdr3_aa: CSVETGFSGNTIYF
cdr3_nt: TGCAGCGTTGAAACAGGGTTCTCTGGAAACACCATATATTTT

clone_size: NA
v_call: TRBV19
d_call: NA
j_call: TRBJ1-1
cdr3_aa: CASKTGHDLGEAFF
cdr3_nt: TGTGCCAGTAAGACAGGCCACGACCTTGGTGAAGCTTTCTTT

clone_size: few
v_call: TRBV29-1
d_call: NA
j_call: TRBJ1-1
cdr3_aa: CSVEEDLRNTEAFF
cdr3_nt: TGCAGCGTTGAGGAGGACCTTAGGAACACTGAAGCTTTCTTT

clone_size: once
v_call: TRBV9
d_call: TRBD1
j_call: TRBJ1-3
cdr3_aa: CASSVDTGGRNTIYF
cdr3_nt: TGTGCCAGCAGCGTAGACACAGGGGGCCGAAACACCATATATTTT

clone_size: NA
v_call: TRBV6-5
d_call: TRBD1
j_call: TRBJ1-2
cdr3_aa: CASSKDRGQGYTF
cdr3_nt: TGTGCCAGCAGCAAAGACAGGGGGCAGGGCTACACCTTC

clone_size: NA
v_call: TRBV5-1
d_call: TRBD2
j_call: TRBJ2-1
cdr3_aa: CASSTGLVTYNEQFF
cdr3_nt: TGCGCCAGCAGCACGGGACTAGTGACCTACAATGAGCAGTTCTTC

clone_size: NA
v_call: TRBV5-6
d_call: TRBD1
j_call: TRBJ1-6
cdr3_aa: CASSKGQYSYNSPLHF
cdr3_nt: TGTGCCAGCAGCAAGGGACAGTACTCCTATAATTCACCCCTCCACTTT

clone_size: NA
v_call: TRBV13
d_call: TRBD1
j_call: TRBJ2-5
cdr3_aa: CASSPGTGGGETQYF
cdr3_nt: TGTGCCAGCAGCCCAGGGACAGGGGGTGGGGAGACCCAGTACTTC

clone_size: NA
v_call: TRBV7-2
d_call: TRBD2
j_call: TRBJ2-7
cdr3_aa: CASSLGLALAYEQYF
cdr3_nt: TGTGCCAGCAGCCTGGGACTAGCGTTGGCCTACGAGCAGTACTTC

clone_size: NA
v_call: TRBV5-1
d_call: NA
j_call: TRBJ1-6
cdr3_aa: CASSPESSYNSPLHF
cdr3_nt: TGCGCCAGCAGCCCGGAGAGCTCCTATAATTCACCCCTCCACTTT

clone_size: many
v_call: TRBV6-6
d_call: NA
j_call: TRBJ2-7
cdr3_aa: CASTRGSYEQYF
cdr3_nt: TGTGCCAGCACTAGGGGGAGCTACGAGCAGTACTTC

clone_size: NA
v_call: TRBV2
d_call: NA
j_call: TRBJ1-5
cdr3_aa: CASRFRTRDQPQHF
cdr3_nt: TGTGCCAGCAGGTTCAGGACTCGCGATCAGCCCCAGCATTTT

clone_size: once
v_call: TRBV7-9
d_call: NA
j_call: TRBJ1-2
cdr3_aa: CASSPSAAGNYGYTF
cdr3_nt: TGTGCCAGCAGCCCATCGGCCGCAGGGAACTATGGCTACACCTTC

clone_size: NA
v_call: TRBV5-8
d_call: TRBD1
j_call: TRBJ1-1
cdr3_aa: CASSFSRTGHTEAFF
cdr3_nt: TGTGCCAGCAGCTTCTCACGGACAGGGCACACTGAAGCTTTCTTT

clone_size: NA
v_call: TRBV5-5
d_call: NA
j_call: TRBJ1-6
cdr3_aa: CASSPLSGQGNSPLHF
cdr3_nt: TGTGCCAGCAGCCCATTGTCTGGTCAGGGAAATTCACCCCTCCACTTT

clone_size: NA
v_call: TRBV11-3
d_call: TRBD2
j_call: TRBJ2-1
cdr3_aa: CASSRGLAYANEQFF
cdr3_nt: TGTGCCAGCAGCCGTGGACTAGCTTACGCCAATGAGCAGTTCTTC

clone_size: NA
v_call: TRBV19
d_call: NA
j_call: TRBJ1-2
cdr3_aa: CASSHLGSQDYGYTF
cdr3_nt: TGTGCCAGTAGTCATTTGGGCAGCCAGGATTATGGCTACACCTTC

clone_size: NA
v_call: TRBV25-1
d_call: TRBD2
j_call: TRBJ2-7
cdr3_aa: CASSTSGSSYEQYF
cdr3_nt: TGTGCCAGCAGTACTAGCGGGTCCTCCTACGAGCAGTACTTC

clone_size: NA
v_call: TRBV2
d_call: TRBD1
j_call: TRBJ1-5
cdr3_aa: CASSEVQGARGPQHF
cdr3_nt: TGTGCCAGCAGTGAAGTACAGGGGGCGAGGGGGCCCCAGCATTTT

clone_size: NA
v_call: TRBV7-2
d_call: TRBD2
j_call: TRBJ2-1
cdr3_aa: CASSLGLAAGNEQFF
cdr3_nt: TGTGCCAGCAGCTTAGGGCTAGCGGCCGGCAATGAGCAGTTCTTC

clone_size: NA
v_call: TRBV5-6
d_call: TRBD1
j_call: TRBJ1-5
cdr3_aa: CASSLFGTGEYSNQPQHF
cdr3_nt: TGTGCCAGCAGTCTATTCGGGACAGGAGAATATAGCAATCAGCCCCAGCATTTT

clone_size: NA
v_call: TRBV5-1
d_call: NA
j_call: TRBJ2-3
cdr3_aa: CASSIPTDTDTQYF
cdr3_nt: TGCGCCAGCAGCATCCCGACAGACACAGATACGCAGTATTTT

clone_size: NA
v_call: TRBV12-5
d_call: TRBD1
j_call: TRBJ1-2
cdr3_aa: CASVGTASFSGYTF
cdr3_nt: TGTGCTAGTGTCGGGACAGCCTCGTTCTCTGGCTACACCTTC

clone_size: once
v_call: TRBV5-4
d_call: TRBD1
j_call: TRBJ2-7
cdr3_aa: CASNLGQGDEQYF
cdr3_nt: TGTGCCAGCAACCTGGGACAGGGGGACGAGCAGTACTTC

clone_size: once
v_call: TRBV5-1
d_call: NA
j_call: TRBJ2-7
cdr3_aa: CASRTTGSPYEQYF
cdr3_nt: TGCGCCAGCAGAACGACAGGCTCCCCCTACGAGCAGTACTTC

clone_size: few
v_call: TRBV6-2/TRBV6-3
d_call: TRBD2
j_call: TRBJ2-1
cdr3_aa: CASSYSTSVYNEQFF
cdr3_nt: TGTGCCAGCAGTTACTCGACTAGCGTCTACAATGAGCAGTTCTTC

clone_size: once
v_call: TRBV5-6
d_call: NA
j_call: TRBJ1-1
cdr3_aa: CASSSPRKSFTMNTEAFF
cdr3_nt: TGTGCCAGCAGCTCTCCGCGCAAGTCATTTACCATGAACACTGAAGCTTTCTTT

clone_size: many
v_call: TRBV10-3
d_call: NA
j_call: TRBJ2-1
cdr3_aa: CAITKSDKFNEQFF
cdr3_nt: TGTGCCATCACAAAGTCGGACAAATTCAATGAGCAGTTCTTC

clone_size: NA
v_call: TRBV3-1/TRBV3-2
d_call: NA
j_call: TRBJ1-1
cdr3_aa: CASSQDWGMNTEAFF
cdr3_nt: TGTGCCAGCAGCCAAGACTGGGGCATGAACACTGAAGCTTTCTTT

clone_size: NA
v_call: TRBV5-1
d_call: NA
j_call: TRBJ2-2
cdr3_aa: CASRFPGQTTGELFF
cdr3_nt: TGCGCCAGCAGGTTCCCGGGACAAACTACCGGGGAGCTGTTTTTT

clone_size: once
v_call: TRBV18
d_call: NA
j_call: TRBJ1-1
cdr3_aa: CASSPGASNTEAFF
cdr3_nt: TGTGCCAGCTCACCGGGGGCATCCAACACTGAAGCTTTCTTT

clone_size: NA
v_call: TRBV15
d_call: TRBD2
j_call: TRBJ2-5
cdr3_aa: CATSRRTSGIQETQYF
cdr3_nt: TGTGCCACCAGCAGAAGGACTAGCGGGATTCAAGAGACCCAGTACTTC

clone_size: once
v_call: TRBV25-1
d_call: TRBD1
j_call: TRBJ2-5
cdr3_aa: CASSESAGGETQYF
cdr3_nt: TGTGCCAGCAGTGAATCCGCAGGGGGAGAGACCCAGTACTTC

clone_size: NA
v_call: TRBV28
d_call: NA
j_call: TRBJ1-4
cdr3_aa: CASSHGGFNEKLFF
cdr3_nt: TGTGCCAGCAGTCACGGGGGGTTTAATGAAAAACTGTTTTTT

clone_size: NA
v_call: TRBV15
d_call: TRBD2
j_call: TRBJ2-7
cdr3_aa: CATSRDTGGEQYF
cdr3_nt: TGTGCCACCAGCAGAGATACGGGGGGCGAGCAGTACTTC

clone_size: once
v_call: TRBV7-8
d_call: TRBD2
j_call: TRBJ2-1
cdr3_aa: CASSLRLAAYNEQFF
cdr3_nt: TGTGCCAGCAGCCTCAGACTAGCGGCATACAATGAGCAGTTCTTC

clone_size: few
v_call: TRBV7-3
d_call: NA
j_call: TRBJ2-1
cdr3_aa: CASSSAGRSSYNEQFF
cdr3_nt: TGTGCCAGCAGTTCTGCGGGACGGAGTTCCTACAATGAGCAGTTCTTC

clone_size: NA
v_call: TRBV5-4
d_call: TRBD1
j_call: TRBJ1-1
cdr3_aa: CASRQTGGFLGTEAFF
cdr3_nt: TGTGCCAGCAGACAAACAGGGGGCTTTTTGGGAACTGAAGCTTTCTTT

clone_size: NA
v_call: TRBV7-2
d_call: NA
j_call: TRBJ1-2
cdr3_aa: CASSLAQINYGYTF
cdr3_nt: TGTGCCAGCAGCTTAGCCCAGATTAACTATGGCTACACCTTC

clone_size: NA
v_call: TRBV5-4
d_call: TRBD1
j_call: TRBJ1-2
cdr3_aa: CASSLAAGGYYGYTF
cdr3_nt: TGTGCCAGCAGCTTGGCCGCAGGGGGATACTATGGCTACACCTTC

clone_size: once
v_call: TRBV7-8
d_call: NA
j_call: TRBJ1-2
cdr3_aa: CASSWGATNYGYTF
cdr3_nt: TGTGCCAGCAGCTGGGGAGCCACTAACTATGGCTACACCTTC

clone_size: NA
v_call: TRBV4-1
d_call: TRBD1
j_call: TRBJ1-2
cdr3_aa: CASSQATTTGQVYGYTF
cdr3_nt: TGCGCCAGCAGCCAGGCCACCACGACAGGGCAGGTCTATGGCTACACCTTC

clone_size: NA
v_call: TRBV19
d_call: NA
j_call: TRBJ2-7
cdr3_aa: CASSKQVQYEQYF
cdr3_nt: TGTGCCAGTAGTAAACAAGTACAATACGAGCAGTACTTC

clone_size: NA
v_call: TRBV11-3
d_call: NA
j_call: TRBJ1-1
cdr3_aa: CASSLDPWQTLNTEAFF
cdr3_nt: TGTGCCAGCAGCTTAGATCCTTGGCAGACTTTGAACACTGAAGCTTTCTTT

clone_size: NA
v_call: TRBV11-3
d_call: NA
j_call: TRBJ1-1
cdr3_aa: CASSLPSGMGEAFF
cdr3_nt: TGTGCCAGCAGCTTACCGTCGGGGATGGGAGAAGCTTTCTTT

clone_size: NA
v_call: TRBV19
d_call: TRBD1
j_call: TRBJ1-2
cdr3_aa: CASSLAPGQGFGYTF
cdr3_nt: TGTGCCAGTAGCCTCGCTCCGGGACAGGGGTTCGGCTACACCTTC

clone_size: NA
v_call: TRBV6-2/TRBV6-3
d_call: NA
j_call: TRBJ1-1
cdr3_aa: CASSYEGGTEAFF
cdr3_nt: TGTGCCAGCAGTTACGAAGGAGGGACTGAAGCTTTCTTT

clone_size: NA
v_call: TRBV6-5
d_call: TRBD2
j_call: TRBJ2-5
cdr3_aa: CASRDSGRAEETQYF
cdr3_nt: TGTGCCAGCAGGGATAGCGGGAGGGCCGAAGAGACCCAGTACTTC